The clone carrying this T cell receptor (beta chain) was seen more than once but under ten times. The authors ran a second PCR of roughly 6 to 12 cycles using a sample-barcoded 5' primer and a J-beta primer mix. TCRdb recomputed calls from the 5' RACE reads with MiXCR, one row per CDR3 protein. The table lists roughly 800,000 distinct CDR3 sequences, about a quarter of them singletons. These data come from a study of blood T cells in healthy people across ages. The donors, aged 6 to 90, were healthy Caucasians from Russia. Germline assignment: CDR1 KGHSH and CDR2 LQKENI. Trimming cost V 2 bases and J 0 bases, with 11 bases left between them. This CDR3 comprises 15 residues. The data were also submitted as part of a second study, on T cells of mothers and their children.

The sample comprised blood. The receptor was derived from a boy between 5 and 17 years old in good health. The chain carries TRBV18 and TRBJ2-7, with D hard to call. The CDR3 DNA is TGTGCCAGCTCACCAATTCTCTCCAGCTCCTACGAGCAGTACTTC. Translated, it gives CASSPILSSSYEQYF.